The present entry profiles one T cell receptor (beta chain) with its context. Its antigen remains unidentified. Repertoires were generated with immunoSEQ multiplex PCR, while TCRdb's copy carries only in-frame clones and drops some. The table shows over 75,000 clones, with around 87% occurring only once. Germline V gene lookup returns CDR1 SGHNT and CDR2 YYREEE (reference sequence). The CDR3 extends over 16 amino acids. V was cut by 0 bases and J by 0 bases, with 9 bases left in between. The data were obtained in a study of OX40 agonist ivuxolimab in advanced cancers. Overall study results and limits: Among T cells, CD8+ cells averaged more expanded clones than CD4+ cells.

This sequence originates from an adult with an advanced solid tumor such as melanoma, head and neck, liver or kidney cancer. The source was CD4+ or CD8+ T cells sorted from blood, collected in a trial of the OX40 agonist ivuxolimab. The genes are TRBV5-4 and TRBJ2-2; D is unresolved. The CDR3 DNA sequence: TGTGCCAGCAGCTTGGAGGTTGGCTCGAACACCGGGGAGCTGTTTTTT. Translation: CASSLEVGSNTGELFF. Complete variable domain (other parts from reference TRBV5-4 and TRBJ2-2): ETGVTQSPTHLIKTRGQQVTLRCSSQSGHNTVSWYQQALGQGPQFIFQYYREEENGRGNFPPRFSGLQFPNYSSELNVNALELDDSALYLCASSLEVGSNTGELFFGEGSRLTVL.